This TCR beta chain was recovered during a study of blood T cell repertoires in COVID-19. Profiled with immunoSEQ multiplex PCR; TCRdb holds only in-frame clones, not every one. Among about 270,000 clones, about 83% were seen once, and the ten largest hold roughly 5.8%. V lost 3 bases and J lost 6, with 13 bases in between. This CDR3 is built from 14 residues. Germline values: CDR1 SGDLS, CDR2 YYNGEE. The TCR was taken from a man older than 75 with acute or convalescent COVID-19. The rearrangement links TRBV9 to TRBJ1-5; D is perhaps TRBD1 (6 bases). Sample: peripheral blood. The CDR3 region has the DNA TGTGCCAGCAGCGACTCCACAGGGCCTCAGCCCCAGCATTTT. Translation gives CASSDSTGPQPQHF. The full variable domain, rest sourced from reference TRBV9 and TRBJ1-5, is DSGVTQTPKHLITATGQRVTLRCSPRSGDLSVYWYQQSLDQGLQFLIQYYNGEERAKGNILERFSAQQFPDLHSELNLSSLELGDSALYFCASSDSTGPQPQHFGDGTRLSIL.